A selection of T cell receptor beta chains follows, all from one sample in a study of T cell responses to AZD1222 COVID-19 vaccine. Data came from immunoSEQ multiplex PCR; TCRdb stores just in-frame clones and leaves some out. The table has about 90,000 clones, 88% seen once. The sequencing used peripheral blood, collected on day 0 of AZD1222 vaccination. The receptors were gathered from an adult in good health. Both conserved end residues are part of each CDR3. The D gene is left open where the match is weak. Only part of the rows carry a size: once, few, many, or a class if the clone is expanded.

J gene | clone size | D gene | V gene | CDR3 DNA | CDR3 protein
TRBJ2-1 | . | TRBD2 | TRBV6-1 | TGTGCCAGCACAGCGGGAGAGGTTAATGAGCAGTTCTTC | CASTAGEVNEQFF
TRBJ2-7 | . | TRBD2 | TRBV5-5 | TGTGCCAGCAGCCTCAGCGGGAGAGGGTCCTACGAGCAGTACTTC | CASSLSGRGSYEQYF
TRBJ1-6 | . | TRBD1 | TRBV24-1 | TGTGCCACCAGTGATCGGACAGGGAGGCTCCACTTT | CATSDRTGRLHF
TRBJ2-7 | . | TRBD2 | TRBV7-8 | TGTGCCAGCAGCCTTGGACTAGCGGGCTACGAGCAGTACTTC | CASSLGLAGYEQYF
TRBJ2-3 | once | TRBD1 | TRBV19 | TGTGCCAGTAGTGGAGGCAGGGGGACGGATACGCAGTATTTT | CASSGGRGTDTQYF
TRBJ2-1 | . | TRBD1 | TRBV5-4 | TGTGCCAGCAGCTCGTTTACAGGGGGCGGTAGCAATGAGCAGTTCTTC | CASSSFTGGGSNEQFF
TRBJ1-3 | . | . | TRBV6-5 | TGTGCCAGCAGTTACTCGGCCCGGGAATCTGGAAACACCATATATTTT | CASSYSARESGNTIYF
TRBJ1-5 | once | . | TRBV11-1 | TGTGCCAGCAGCCTACAGGTCGGGCAGCCCCAGCATTTT | CASSLQVGQPQHF
TRBJ1-6 | . | . | TRBV30 | TGTGCCTGCGGGGCCGCCTATAATTCACCCCTCCACTTT | CACGAAYNSPLHF
TRBJ2-7 | . | TRBD2 | TRBV11-2 | TGTGCCAGCAGCTTAGGGCTCGGGACTAGCGACCCGAGCTCCTACGAGCAGTACTTC | CASSLGLGTSDPSSYEQYF
TRBJ1-1 | many | TRBD1 | TRBV10-3 | TGTGCCATCAGTGACCGACAGGGGGCAAGTGACACTGAAGCTTTCTTT | CAISDRQGASDTEAFF
TRBJ1-5 | . | . | TRBV7-9 | TGTGCCAGCAGTCTCGGGGGAGCCAATCAGCCCCAGCATTTT | CASSLGGANQPQHF
TRBJ1-5 | few | . | TRBV28 | TGTGCCAGCAGTTTCAGGGTTTCCTACAATCAGCCCCAGCATTTT | CASSFRVSYNQPQHF
TRBJ1-2 | . | TRBD1 | TRBV27 | TGTGCCAGCAGTTCCTCTCAGGGGGCGGTCGGCTACACCTTC | CASSSSQGAVGYTF
TRBJ1-2 | . | . | TRBV5-1 | TGCGCCAGCAGCCCACAGGGTCGGGACTATGGCTACACCTTC | CASSPQGRDYGYTF
TRBJ1-5 | . | . | TRBV7-2 | TGTGCCAGCAGCTTATTCAGCAATCAGCCCCAGCATTTT | CASSLFSNQPQHF
TRBJ2-7 | . | TRBD2 | TRBV10-3 | TGTGCCATCAGTGATGGCGGGGGGGACTCCTACGAGCAGTACTTC | CAISDGGGDSYEQYF
TRBJ1-6 | . | TRBD1 | TRBV2 | TGTGCCAGCAGTGCGTCCGGGACAGGGGTCAATTCACCCCTCCACTTT | CASSASGTGVNSPLHF
TRBJ1-2 | . | TRBD1 | TRBV12-5 | TGTGCTAGTGCCGGGACAGGGACATATGGCTACACCTTC | CASAGTGTYGYTF
TRBJ1-1 | . | . | TRBV19 | TGTGCCAGTAGTTTCAGGGAACCGAACACTGAAGCTTTCTTT | CASSFREPNTEAFF
TRBJ1-1 | . | TRBD1 | TRBV5-1 | TGCGCCAGCAGCAAGGACAGGGGAGAAACTGAAGCTTTCTTT | CASSKDRGETEAFF
TRBJ2-1 | once | . | TRBV27 | TGTGCCAGCAGTTTACGCGGGCCATACAATGAGCAGTTCTTC | CASSLRGPYNEQFF
TRBJ1-1 | . | . | TRBV18 | TGTGCCAGCTCACCAGTCGAGGGGAACACTGAAGCTTTCTTT | CASSPVEGNTEAFF
TRBJ2-1 | . | . | TRBV6-1 | TGTGCCAGCAGTGGGCGTCAGGCCAGCTCCTACAATGAGCAGTTCTTC | CASSGRQASSYNEQFF
TRBJ2-3 | . | . | TRBV15 | TGTGCCACCAGCAGAGACCCAGCCGATACGCAGTATTTT | CATSRDPADTQYF
TRBJ1-1 | . | TRBD1 | TRBV7-9 | TGTGCCAGCAGCTTCGACAGGGGGAACACTGAAGCTTTCTTT | CASSFDRGNTEAFF
TRBJ1-2 | . | . | TRBV5-4 | TGTGCCAGCAGCTTGGGAGGGCTGGGCTATGGCTACACCTTC | CASSLGGLGYGYTF
TRBJ1-6 | . | . | TRBV7-6 | TGTGCCAGCACTATAGGGGCAGATTATAATTCACCCCTCCACTTT | CASTIGADYNSPLHF
TRBJ1-2 | . | . | TRBV28 | TGTGCCAGCAGCGGGGGAGATTTCTATGGCTACACCTTC | CASSGGDFYGYTF
TRBJ1-1 | . | TRBD1 | TRBV6-5 | TGTGCCAGCAGATTAGAGTACAGGGGGAACACTGAAGCTTTCTTT | CASRLEYRGNTEAFF
TRBJ2-7 | . | . | TRBV27 | TGTGCCAGCAGTTTAAGGATTCAGATCTACGAGCAGTACTTC | CASSLRIQIYEQYF
TRBJ2-7 | . | . | TRBV28 | TGTGCCAGCAGTTTAGGGGCCACCTGGGAGCAGTACTTC | CASSLGATWEQYF
TRBJ1-3 | . | . | TRBV28 | TGTGCCAGCCACCGCAGGGGTGGTGGAAACACCATATATTTT | CASHRRGGGNTIYF
TRBJ1-5 | . | . | TRBV6-5 | TGTGCCAGCAGTCACAATGGCAATCAGCCCCAGCATTTT | CASSHNGNQPQHF
TRBJ2-7 | . | . | TRBV2 | TGTGCCAGCAGTCTTGCAGGGGAGCAGTACTTC | CASSLAGEQYF
TRBJ2-5 | . | TRBD2 | TRBV6-1 | TGTGCCAGCAGTGCCGGGACTAGCGGGCCCCAAGAGACCCAGTACTTC | CASSAGTSGPQETQYF
TRBJ2-5 | . | TRBD1 | TRBV5-1 | TGCGCCAGCAGCCCGGGACAGGGGGAAGAGACCCAGTACTTC | CASSPGQGEETQYF
TRBJ1-2 | . | . | TRBV21-1 | TGTGCCAGCAGCAATCGGACGCTTGGAGGTACCTATGGCTACACCTTC | CASSNRTLGGTYGYTF
TRBJ2-7 | few | . | TRBV11-2 | TGTGCCAGCAGCTTAGTAGGTAGCGGTTCCTACGAGCAGTACTTC | CASSLVGSGSYEQYF
TRBJ1-2 | . | . | TRBV5-6 | TGTGCCAGCAGCTTGGGTCAGGGAAACTATGGCTACACCTTC | CASSLGQGNYGYTF